Listed below are T cell receptor beta chains from one sample, sequenced in a study of shared clonotypes between healthy human individuals. Generated by immunoSEQ multiplex PCR, the TCRdb table keeps only in-frame clones and is missing some. Among about 2 million clones, about 95% were seen once, and the ten largest hold more than 0.95%. Sequencing input: naive CD8+ T cells sorted from blood. These TCRs come from a man aged 18-30 years in good health. Each CDR3 is given with its conserved first and last residue. A D gene is named only where the DNA matches it firmly.

v_call d_call cdr3_aa
TRBV13 NA CASSLGRTNYGYTF
TRBV11-2 NA CASSLHQGAADTQYF
TRBV29-1 NA CSVGPGPQSSNEQFF
TRBV2 TRBD1 CASGWTGERPKGEQYF
TRBV15 TRBD2 CATSRATSPEQFF
TRBV9 NA CASSVDGTRNTEAFF
TRBV7-2 TRBD2 CASSLAHGLAVNYEQYF
TRBV6-5 NA CASSPHRSYEQYF
TRBV13 TRBD1 CASSFGQGEFYEQYF
TRBV28 NA CASSLFQGTQNIQYF
TRBV6-4 NA CASSPHPGMANTGELFF
TRBV7-9 NA CASSRGGQGAAQETQYF
TRBV6-5 NA CASSYDNSYEQYF
TRBV6-1 TRBD1 CASSEWRQGAREQYF
TRBV27 NA CASSPLSGRRLYEQYF
TRBV4-3 TRBD2 CASSQDRLAGGGEQYF